A selection of T cell receptor beta chains follows, all from one sample in a study of cytomegalovirus exposure and HLA in healthy donors. Profiled with immunoSEQ multiplex PCR; TCRdb holds only in-frame clones, not every one. The sample has roughly 110,000 clones, 81% seen once; the top ten hold approximately 2%. The sample taken for sequencing was PBMCs. The receptors derive from a man younger than 40 in good health and CMV-seronegative. Both conserved end residues are part of each CDR3. A D gene is named only where the DNA matches it firmly. Size values are once, few and many counts, or a class for expanded clones, and some rows have none.

CDR3 DNA: TGCGCCAGCGGGGGGGAAAAACTGTTTTTT; CDR3 protein: CASGGEKLFF; clone size: .; D gene: .; J gene: TRBJ1-4; V gene: TRBV10-2
CDR3 DNA: TGCAGCGTTGAACAGGGGATTGGTATTGAAGCTTTCTTT; CDR3 protein: CSVEQGIGIEAFF; clone size: .; D gene: .; J gene: TRBJ1-1; V gene: TRBV29-1
CDR3 DNA: TGTGCCAGCCAGAGGGGCGGGGGCGGGGAGACCCAGTACTTC; CDR3 protein: CASQRGGGGETQYF; clone size: .; D gene: .; J gene: TRBJ2-5; V gene: TRBV6-1
CDR3 DNA: TGTGCCAGCAGTGACGGGACAGGGATGGATGATGGCTACACCTTC; CDR3 protein: CASSDGTGMDDGYTF; clone size: .; D gene: TRBD1; J gene: TRBJ1-2; V gene: TRBV2
CDR3 DNA: TGTGCCAGCACCCTTTTAGGACAAGACAATGAGCAGTTCTTC; CDR3 protein: CASTLLGQDNEQFF; clone size: .; D gene: .; J gene: TRBJ2-1; V gene: TRBV2
CDR3 DNA: TGTGCCAGCAGCTTGGGACAGGACTACGAGCAGTACTTC; CDR3 protein: CASSLGQDYEQYF; clone size: .; D gene: .; J gene: TRBJ2-7; V gene: TRBV5-6
CDR3 DNA: TGCAGCGCGGACGGGCTAGCGGGAGGGCCGAGCACAGATACGCAGTATTTT; CDR3 protein: CSADGLAGGPSTDTQYF; clone size: .; D gene: TRBD2; J gene: TRBJ2-3; V gene: TRBV29-1
CDR3 DNA: TGTGCCAGCAGTGGAGGGACCCCACAAGCTTTCTTT; CDR3 protein: CASSGGTPQAFF; clone size: few; D gene: .; J gene: TRBJ1-1; V gene: TRBV6-5
CDR3 DNA: TGTGCCAGCAGCCCCGCGCCAGATACGCAGTATTTT; CDR3 protein: CASSPAPDTQYF; clone size: .; D gene: .; J gene: TRBJ2-3; V gene: TRBV9
CDR3 DNA: TGTGCCAGCAGTGAAATCACTAGCACAGATACGCAGTATTTT; CDR3 protein: CASSEITSTDTQYF; clone size: .; D gene: .; J gene: TRBJ2-3; V gene: TRBV6-1
CDR3 DNA: TGTGCCAGCAGTCACTCTGGGGCCAACGTCCTGACTTTC; CDR3 protein: CASSHSGANVLTF; clone size: few; D gene: .; J gene: TRBJ2-6; V gene: TRBV6-5
CDR3 DNA: TGTGCCAGCAGCCCCAAATCAGTCGGGGAGCTGTTTTTT; CDR3 protein: CASSPKSVGELFF; clone size: once; D gene: .; J gene: TRBJ2-2; V gene: TRBV5-6
CDR3 DNA: TGTGCCAGCAGGGGGACGGGGACTGGGTACGAGCAGTACTTC; CDR3 protein: CASRGTGTGYEQYF; clone size: .; D gene: .; J gene: TRBJ2-7; V gene: TRBV7-9
CDR3 DNA: TGTGCCAGCGGGGGCGACTGGTACAATGAGCAGTTCTTC; CDR3 protein: CASGGDWYNEQFF; clone size: .; D gene: .; J gene: TRBJ2-1; V gene: TRBV9
CDR3 DNA: TGTGCCAGCAGTTCTGGGGGACAGGGCGGGCAGCCCCAGCATTTT; CDR3 protein: CASSSGGQGGQPQHF; clone size: .; D gene: TRBD1; J gene: TRBJ1-5; V gene: TRBV6-5
CDR3 DNA: TGTGCCAGCAGCGTAGGCGGGACAGGGGCCACTGAAGCTTTCTTT; CDR3 protein: CASSVGGTGATEAFF; clone size: .; D gene: TRBD1; J gene: TRBJ1-1; V gene: TRBV9
CDR3 DNA: TGTGCCGCCCCTAAGGCAGGGGGAGAACCCCGCACTGAAGCTTTCTTT; CDR3 protein: CAAPKAGGEPRTEAFF; clone size: .; D gene: TRBD1; J gene: TRBJ1-1; V gene: TRBV5-3